Below, 24 T cell receptor beta chains from the same sample are listed, as sequenced in a study of radiotherapy plus CTLA-4 blockade in lung cancer (dated by TCRdb to the late 2010s). Receptor amplification or capture employed the immunoSEQ multiplex PCR assay. TCRdb limited this immuneACCESS table to in-frame rearrangements with V and J called. A share of clones is missing; checked studies link under half to unresolved V genes, and the rest is unexplained. In this sample the table shows more than 90,000 clones, about 83% of which occur a single time. Approximately 5.5% of the sample lies in the top ten. Material: peripheral blood, obtained from a patient treated with radiotherapy plus ipilimumab. These receptors all come from a human donor with non-small cell lung cancer who had a partial response to radiotherapy plus ipilimumab.

V usage is TRBV5-1 and J usage is TRBJ2-1; TRBD1 agrees at 7 bases. V was clipped by 0 bases and J by 6 bases; unmatched bases: 3. The germline V gene encodes CDR1 SGHRS and CDR2 YFSETQ. The CDR3 loop spans 14 amino acids. The CDR3 loop is CASSLGTGRNEQFF. CDR3 DNA sequence: TGCGCCAGCAGCTTGGGGACAGGCCGCAATGAGCAGTTCTTC.

The chain has TRBV18 and TRBJ2-5; 7 nucleotides match TRBD1. The length of the CDR3 is 15 residues. J gave up 1 base and V 3 bases, and 5 bases lay outside the gene matches. Germline V lookup: CDR1 KGHSH, CDR2 LQKENI. CDR3 region: CASSPQTGSQETQYF. The CDR3, as DNA: TGTGCCAGCTCACCTCAGACAGGGAGCCAAGAGACCCAGTACTTC.

This rearrangement joins TRBV19 to TRBJ1-4; D is unclear. Trimming shortened V by 3 bases and J by 0 bases, and 5 bases separated the two germline ends. Germline V gives CDR1 LNHDA, CDR2 SQIVND (reference sequence). The CDR3 is made up of 14 amino acids. Written as DNA, the CDR3 is TGTGCCAGTAGTATCTCTTCAACTAATGAAAAACTGTTTTTT. It codes for CASSISSTNEKLFF.

This sequence joins TRBV6-6 and TRBJ1-5; 7 positions agree with TRBD1. The J segment lost 5 bases and the V segment lost 0 bases, leaving 4 bases of the junction unmatched. CDR3 length: 15 amino acids. Germline V gene lookup returns CDR1 MNHNY and CDR2 SVGAGI (reference sequence). CDR3 loop: CASSYSGDRYQPQHF. The DNA of the CDR3 is TGTGCCAGCAGTTACTCGGGGGACAGATATCAGCCCCAGCATTTT.

The chain recombines TRBV6-1 with TRBJ2-7; D is perhaps TRBD2 (5 bases). The length of the CDR3 is 14 residues. V lost 7 bases, J lost 0 bases, and 13 bases lay in between. Germline-derived CDR1 and CDR2 are MNHNS and SASEGT. The CDR3 nucleotides read TGTGCCAGCACGCCAAGCGGCCCCTCCTACGAGCAGTACGTC. It codes for CASTPSGPSYEQYV.

This chain connects TRBV28 to TRBJ1-4; 7 positions agree with TRBD1. CDR1 MDHEN and CDR2 SYDVKM come from the germline V gene. With V trimmed by 5 bases and J by 8 bases, 11 bases remained unmatched. The CDR3 length is 15 residues. As DNA, the CDR3 is TGTGCCAGCAGTCTAAGCCAGGGGGGAATCGAAAAACTGTTTTTT. It translates to CASSLSQGGIEKLFF.

The gene calls are TRBV18 and TRBJ2-1, with 8 bases identical to TRBD1. The CDR3 sequence is 15 residues long. Germline assignment: CDR1 KGHSH and CDR2 LQKENI. J gave up 9 bases and V 3 bases, and 10 bases lay outside the gene matches. This CDR3 reads CASSPGQGRGAEQFF. The CDR3 region has the DNA TGTGCCAGCTCACCCGGACAGGGAAGGGGAGCTGAGCAGTTCTTC.

This clone was picked up a small number of times. The chain recombines TRBV10-3 with TRBJ2-7; D unresolved. The germline V gene has CDR1 ENHRY and CDR2 SYGVKD. This CDR3 is 13 amino acids long. V was shortened by 4 bases and J by 4 bases, with 11 bases between the two germline ends. In DNA, the CDR3 is TGTGCCATCAGTGTCGACTTCCTTTACGAGCAGTACGTC. Protein sequence: CAISVDFLYEQYV.

This rearrangement joins TRBV5-4 to TRBJ2-3, with a weak D call TRBD2 (5 bases). The CDR3 loop spans 14 amino acids. Trimming shortened V by 0 bases and J by 4 bases, and 9 bases separated the two germline ends. CDR1 and CDR2 (germline): SGHNT, YYREEE (reference sequence). The CDR3 bases are TGTGCCAGCAGCTTGGGGGTGGGAGCAGATACGCAGTATTTT. Amino acid sequence: CASSLGVGADTQYF. Full variable domain (rest looked up from reference TRBV5-4 and TRBJ2-3): ETGVTQSPTHLIKTRGQQVTLRCSSQSGHNTVSWYQQALGQGPQFIFQYYREEENGRGNFPPRFSGLQFPNYSSELNVNALELDDSALYLCASSLGVGADTQYFGPGTRLTVL.

The genes are TRBV5-4 and TRBJ2-1; TRBD2 aligns across 15 bases. The J segment lost 8 bases and the V segment lost 0 bases, leaving 6 bases of the junction unmatched. This CDR3 has 17 residues. Germline values: CDR1 SGHNT, CDR2 YYREEE (reference sequence). The CDR3 region is CASSLAGTSGRRYEQFF. CDR3 coding DNA: TGTGCCAGCAGCTTGGCGGGGACTAGCGGGAGGAGATATGAGCAGTTCTTC.

V gene TRBV6-5 combines with J gene TRBJ2-1; 10 bases agree with TRBD1. V lost 6 bases to trimming and J lost 6 bases; unmatched junction nucleotides: 8. The CDR3 totals 15 residues. Germline V gene data show CDR1 as MNHEY and CDR2 as SVGAGI. CDR3 in DNA: TGTGCCAGCAGCCTCGACAGGGGGCTGGTCAATGAGCAGTTCTTC. Protein sequence: CASSLDRGLVNEQFF.

The chain links TRBV9 to TRBJ1-2; D possibly corresponds to TRBD1 (5 bases). Between the trimmed V and J ends, which lost 3 bases and 7 bases, there was a span of 19 bases. Germline-derived CDR1 and CDR2 are SGDLS and YYNGEE. This CDR3 is 15 amino acids long. The CDR3 nucleotides read TGTGCCAGCAGCGCCGAGGGTACGGGGGTTTTTGGCTACACCTTC. It specifies CASSAEGTGVFGYTF.

At least ten counts were recorded for this clone. Other DNA sequences from this sample encode an identical CDR3 as well. The CDR3 coding sequence is TGTGCCAGCAGTGGACAGCAGAATCAGCCCCAGCATTTT. This codes for CASSGQQNQPQHF. The chain links TRBV6-5 to TRBJ1-5, with a weak D call TRBD1 (6 bases). The CDR3 totals 13 residues. V dropped 5 bases and J dropped 4 bases, with 9 bases sitting between them. From germline, CDR1 is MNHEY and CDR2 SVGAGI.

This clone has only a few counts. V and J are TRBV28 and TRBJ1-4, with TRBD1 identical over 8 bases. The junction had 11 bases not matched to a gene; V was cut back by 5 bases and J by 6 bases. The CDR3 extends over 16 amino acids. Germline lookup yields CDR1 MDHEN and CDR2 SYDVKM. CDR3 residues: CASSLLFGQGYEKLFF. CDR3 nucleotide sequence: TGTGCCAGCAGTCTACTCTTTGGACAGGGTTATGAAAAACTGTTTTTT.

The chain has TRBV9 and TRBJ1-1, with a weak D call TRBD1 (5 bases). The length of the CDR3 is 16 residues. V lost 0 bases and J lost 0, with 12 bases in between. Germline CDR1 and CDR2: SGDLS and YYNGEE. Here the CDR3 DNA reads TGTGCCAGCAGCGTAGCTCCGGACATCATGAACACTGAAGCTTTCTTT. It encodes CASSVAPDIMNTEAFF.

The chain recombines TRBV18 with TRBJ2-1; TRBD2 matches 9 bases. V dropped 1 base and J dropped 7; count of bases not matched to a gene: 5. CDR3 length equals 15 residues. The V gene's germline CDR1 is KGHSH and CDR2 LQKENI. CDR3 nucleotides: TGTGCCAGCTCACCACGCCTAGCGGGGTGGAATGAGCAGTTCTTC. It yields the protein CASSPRLAGWNEQFF.

The chain recombines TRBV27 with TRBJ1-5; 9 bases align to TRBD1. Germline-derived CDR1 and CDR2 are MNHEY and SMNVEV (reference sequence). The V and J ends lost 6 bases and 5 bases, in that order; junction bases with no gene match: 2. The CDR3 runs 13 residues. CDR3 residues: CASRGTGYQPQHF. CDR3 sequence (DNA): TGTGCCAGCAGAGGGACAGGGTATCAGCCCCAGCATTTT.

This clone was counted between two and nine times. The chain links TRBV2 to TRBJ2-3; D is unresolved. The V gene lost 4 bases and the J gene lost 2 bases, with 7 bases spanning the gap. Germline values: CDR1 SNHLY, CDR2 FYNNEI. The CDR3 sequence is 13 residues long. CDR3 DNA: TGTGCCAGCAGTGTCGAGGTCACAGATACGCAGTATTTT. It specifies CASSVEVTDTQYF.

In this sample, this clone turned up a few times. This chain uses TRBV28 with TRBJ1-2; D is possibly TRBD1 (6 bases). V lost 5 bases, J lost 4 bases, and 11 bases lay in between. The CDR3 extends over 13 amino acids. From germline, CDR1 is MDHEN and CDR2 SYDVKM. The CDR3 spells CASSQRGSYGYTF. CDR3 DNA: TGTGCCAGCAGTCAAAGGGGGTCCTATGGCTACACCTTC.

V is TRBV6-6 and J is TRBJ2-7, with D perhaps TRBD1 (6 bases). CDR3 length: 14 residues. CDR1 and CDR2 from the germline V gene are MNHNY and SVGAGI (reference sequence). V was trimmed by 4 bases and J by 0 bases, leaving 10 bases between them. CDR3 coding DNA: TGTGCCAGCAGTTTCACAGGGAACTCCTACGAGCAGTACGTC. The encoded protein is CASSFTGNSYEQYV.

This chain connects TRBV19 to TRBJ2-3, with D possibly TRBD2 on 5 matching bases. CDR1 and CDR2 (germline): LNHDA, SQIVND (reference sequence). Trimming took off 4 bases at V and 0 bases at J, with 8 bases between the two ends. This CDR3 spans 14 amino acids. Here the CDR3 reads CASSTSFSTDTQYF. CDR3 in DNA: TGTGCCAGTAGTACTAGCTTTAGCACAGATACGCAGTATTTT.

This chain links TRBV5-1 with TRBJ2-5, with TRBD2 identical over 7 bases. The ends lost 0 bases at V and 5 bases at J; junction bases unmatched: 7. This CDR3 has 15 amino acids. The germline V gene has CDR1 SGHRS and CDR2 YFSETQ. The CDR3 is CASSLALSGLETQYF. The CDR3 DNA sequence: TGCGCCAGCAGCTTGGCCCTTAGCGGGTTGGAGACCCAGTACTTC.

The rearrangement links TRBV2 to TRBJ2-5, with 8 bases identical to TRBD2. The CDR3 is 15 amino acids. Germline values: CDR1 SNHLY, CDR2 FYNNEI. The V and J ends lost 3 bases and 4 bases, in that order; junction bases with no gene match: 7. The CDR3 DNA is TGTGCCAGCAGTGACAACGGGAGGGCCTTAGAGACCCAGTACTTC. This gives the protein CASSDNGRALETQYF.

This chain joins TRBV2 and TRBJ1-2, with D possibly TRBD1 on 5 matching bases. This CDR3 has 14 amino acids. V lost 4 bases and J lost 4, with 13 bases in between. Germline assignment: CDR1 SNHLY and CDR2 FYNNEI. This chain's CDR3 is CASSGASQGYGYTF. The CDR3 nucleotides are TGTGCCAGCAGTGGTGCCAGTCAGGGCTATGGCTACACCTTC.